This is a list of T cell receptor beta chains from one sample in a study of CD8 T cells in Susac syndrome. TCRdb analysed the immunoSEQ multiplex PCR reads with MiXCR anew, one entry per CDR3 protein. The repertoire consists of some 190,000 distinct CDR3 sequences, with about 94% occurring once and the leading ten covering about 0.14%. The sequencing input was CD4+ T cells from PBMCs. Receptors originate from a human donor with Susac syndrome. Each CDR3 is given with its conserved first and last residue. The D gene is left open where the match is weak. The listing skips clone size in some rows; elsewhere it reads once, few, many or a size class.

>TRBV27|-|TRBD1|TRBJ2-5
CASSTGEETQYF
TGTGCCAGCTCGACAGGGGAGGAGACCCAGTACTTC
>TRBV9|-|-|TRBJ1-6
CASSVGGDNSPLHF
TGTGCCAGCAGCGTAGGAGGGGATAATTCACCCCTCCACTTT
>TRBV12-3/TRBV12-4|-|-|TRBJ1-4
CASSFSDATNEKLFF
TGTGCCAGCAGTTTTTCAGATGCAACTAATGAAAAACTGTTTTTT
>TRBV29-1|-|-|TRBJ2-1
CSVLGFEQFF
TGCAGCGTCTTAGGGTTTGAGCAGTTCTTC
>TRBV6-2/TRBV6-3|few|TRBD1|TRBJ1-2
CASSSGQGNYGYTF
TGTGCCAGCAGCTCCGGACAGGGTAACTATGGCTACACCTTC
>TRBV6-4|-|TRBD1|TRBJ1-2
CASSPRLGQAFYGYTF
TGTGCCAGCAGCCCGCGCCTGGGACAGGCCTTCTATGGCTACACCTTC
>TRBV20-1|-|TRBD2|TRBJ2-1
CSVIVAGVSYNEQFF
TGCAGTGTTATAGTAGCGGGGGTCTCCTACAATGAGCAGTTCTTC
>TRBV19|-|TRBD1|TRBJ2-1
CATLGQGSINEQFF
TGTGCCACCCTAGGACAGGGGTCGATCAATGAGCAGTTCTTC
>TRBV6-5|once|-|TRBJ1-6
CASSYQQSSRHSPLHF
TGTGCCAGCAGTTACCAACAATCGAGTCGGCATTCACCCCTCCACTTT
>TRBV20-1|-|-|TRBJ2-5
CSASQLQETQYF
TGCAGTGCTAGTCAGTTACAAGAGACCCAGTACTTC
>TRBV20-1|-|TRBD1|TRBJ1-5
CSARGGQGRGDQPQHF
TGCAGTGCTAGAGGGGGACAGGGACGGGGGGATCAGCCCCAGCATTTT
>TRBV6-2/TRBV6-3|-|TRBD1|TRBJ2-3
CATLRDRGGTDTQYF
TGTGCCACCCTCCGGGACAGGGGCGGCACAGATACGCAGTATTTT
>TRBV5-5|-|TRBD2|TRBJ2-1
CASSPEVAGFNEQFF
TGTGCCAGCAGCCCCGAGGTAGCGGGTTTCAATGAGCAGTTCTTC
>TRBV29-1|-|TRBD1|TRBJ2-7
CSVQGQGPYEQYF
TGCAGCGTCCAGGGACAGGGTCCCTACGAGCAGTACTTC
>TRBV20-1|-|TRBD2|TRBJ2-2
CSASELAGSGELFF
TGCAGTGCTAGTGAGCTAGCGGGGTCAGGGGAGCTGTTTTTT
>TRBV25-1|-|-|TRBJ1-2
CASSDPTRNYGYTF
TGTGCCAGCAGTGATCCGACGCGGAACTATGGCTACACCTTC
>TRBV4-1|-|-|TRBJ2-5
CASSQDLQSSQETQYF
TGCGCCAGCAGCCAAGATTTGCAGTCGTCCCAAGAGACCCAGTACTTC
>TRBV7-9|-|-|TRBJ1-1
CASTRARNTEAFF
TGTGCCAGCACCCGGGCCAGGAACACTGAAGCTTTCTTT
>TRBV28|-|-|TRBJ2-7
CASSFLLGVNPSYEQYF
TGTGCCAGCAGTTTCTTGTTGGGGGTGAACCCCTCCTACGAGCAGTACTTC
>TRBV20-1|-|TRBD1|TRBJ1-1
CSARDRPGGLAFF
TGCAGTGCTAGAGATCGTCCAGGGGGCTTGGCTTTCTTT
>TRBV4-2|-|-|TRBJ2-7
CASSQDNGIEYYEQYF
TGTGCCAGCAGCCAAGATAATGGGATAGAGTACTACGAGCAGTACTTC
>TRBV14|-|-|TRBJ2-3
CASSQVPRDTQYF
TGTGCCAGCAGCCAAGTACCCCGAGATACGCAGTATTTT
>TRBV2|-|-|TRBJ2-6
CATVEAGANVLTF
TGTGCCACCGTGGAAGCTGGGGCCAACGTCCTGACTTTC
>TRBV19|once|-|TRBJ2-3
CASSTATYGYSTDTQYF
TGTGCCAGTAGTACAGCCACTTATGGGTATAGCACAGATACGCAGTATTTT
>TRBV12-3/TRBV12-4|-|-|TRBJ1-1
CASSDYWGGHTEAFF
TGTGCCAGCAGCGATTATTGGGGGGGCCACACTGAAGCTTTCTTT
>TRBV19|-|-|TRBJ1-5
CASSISKDMGQPQHF
TGTGCCAGTAGTATATCGAAGGACATGGGTCAGCCCCAGCATTTT
>TRBV3-1|-|-|TRBJ2-2
CASSQRPQANTGELFF
TGTGCCAGCAGCCAACGGCCTCAGGCGAACACCGGGGAGCTGTTTTTT
>TRBV29-1|-|TRBD1|TRBJ2-3
CSVEENRGVAADTQYF
TGCAGCGTTGAAGAGAACAGGGGAGTGGCCGCAGATACGCAGTATTTT
>TRBV30|-|TRBD2|TRBJ2-2
CAWSSSGGPNTGELFF
TGTGCCTGGAGTAGTAGCGGGGGGCCGAACACCGGGGAGCTGTTTTTT
>TRBV12-3/TRBV12-4|-|-|TRBJ2-7
CASSGPPRIDEQYF
TGTGCCAGCAGCGGGCCCCCTCGGATCGACGAGCAGTACTTC
>TRBV5-1|-|-|TRBJ1-2
CASSLGQSSYGYTF
TGCGCCAGCAGCTTGGGACAGAGCTCCTATGGCTACACCTTC
>TRBV7-6|-|-|TRBJ1-6
CASSSGAAGNSPLHF
TGTGCCAGCAGCTCCGGGGCGGCGGGGAATTCACCCCTCCACTTT
>TRBV20-1|-|TRBD2|TRBJ2-3
CSARGRRGATDTQYF
TGCAGTGCTAGGGGTAGGCGGGGGGCCACAGATACGCAGTATTTT
>TRBV5-4|-|-|TRBJ1-1
CASSPTGRFTEAFF
TGTGCCAGCAGCCCTACCGGGAGGTTCACTGAAGCTTTCTTT
>TRBV11-2|-|-|TRBJ2-7
CASSLKGWDDYEQYF
TGTGCCAGCAGCTTAAAAGGGTGGGACGACTACGAGCAGTACTTC
>TRBV6-6|-|-|TRBJ2-1
CASGRTGNEQFF
TGTGCCAGCGGACGAACAGGGAATGAGCAGTTCTTC
>TRBV29-1|-|TRBD1|TRBJ1-2
CSVGRTGAYGYTF
TGCAGCGTTGGTAGGACAGGGGCCTATGGCTACACCTTC
>TRBV9|once|-|TRBJ1-1
CASSPRVGTANTEAFF
TGTGCCAGCAGCCCGAGGGTCGGGACGGCCAACACTGAAGCTTTCTTT
>TRBV7-2|-|-|TRBJ1-5
CASSLNPAQGNQPQHF
TGTGCCAGCAGCTTGAACCCGGCCCAGGGCAATCAGCCCCAGCATTTT
>TRBV12-3/TRBV12-4|-|-|TRBJ1-2
CASSLAGLSYTF
TGTGCCAGCAGTTTAGCAGGGTTGAGCTACACCTTC
>TRBV7-9|-|-|TRBJ2-6
CASSLRAPTAGANVLTF
TGTGCCAGCAGCTTGAGGGCACCCACCGCTGGGGCCAACGTCCTGACTTTC
>TRBV4-2|-|-|TRBJ1-1
CASANSWPAPAGSRNTEAFF
TGTGCCAGCGCCAACTCCTGGCCGGCCCCTGCAGGATCCAGGAACACTGAAGCTTTCTTT
>TRBV20-1|-|TRBD1|TRBJ1-2
CSASATLGQGPYGYTF
TGCAGTGCTAGTGCCACTTTGGGACAGGGTCCCTATGGCTACACCTTC
>TRBV29-1|-|-|TRBJ1-2
CSVDSGRPGGYTF
TGCAGCGTTGATTCTGGCAGACCCGGTGGCTACACCTTC
>TRBV6-2/TRBV6-3|-|-|TRBJ1-5
CASSIPPDQPQHF
TGTGCCAGCAGCATACCCCCCGATCAGCCCCAGCATTTT
>TRBV5-4|-|-|TRBJ1-5
CASSSGGGGQPQHF
TGTGCCAGCAGCTCAGGTGGGGGGGGTCAGCCCCAGCATTTT
>TRBV29-1|few|-|TRBJ1-1
CSVVQDTEAFF
TGCAGCGTTGTACAGGACACTGAAGCTTTCTTT
>TRBV14|-|-|TRBJ1-4
CASSQSRGFEKLFF
TGTGCCAGCTCACAATCCCGGGGATTTGAAAAACTGTTTTTT
>TRBV4-3|once|-|TRBJ2-2
CASSHVTGELFF
TGCGCCAGCAGCCACGTTACCGGGGAGCTGTTTTTT